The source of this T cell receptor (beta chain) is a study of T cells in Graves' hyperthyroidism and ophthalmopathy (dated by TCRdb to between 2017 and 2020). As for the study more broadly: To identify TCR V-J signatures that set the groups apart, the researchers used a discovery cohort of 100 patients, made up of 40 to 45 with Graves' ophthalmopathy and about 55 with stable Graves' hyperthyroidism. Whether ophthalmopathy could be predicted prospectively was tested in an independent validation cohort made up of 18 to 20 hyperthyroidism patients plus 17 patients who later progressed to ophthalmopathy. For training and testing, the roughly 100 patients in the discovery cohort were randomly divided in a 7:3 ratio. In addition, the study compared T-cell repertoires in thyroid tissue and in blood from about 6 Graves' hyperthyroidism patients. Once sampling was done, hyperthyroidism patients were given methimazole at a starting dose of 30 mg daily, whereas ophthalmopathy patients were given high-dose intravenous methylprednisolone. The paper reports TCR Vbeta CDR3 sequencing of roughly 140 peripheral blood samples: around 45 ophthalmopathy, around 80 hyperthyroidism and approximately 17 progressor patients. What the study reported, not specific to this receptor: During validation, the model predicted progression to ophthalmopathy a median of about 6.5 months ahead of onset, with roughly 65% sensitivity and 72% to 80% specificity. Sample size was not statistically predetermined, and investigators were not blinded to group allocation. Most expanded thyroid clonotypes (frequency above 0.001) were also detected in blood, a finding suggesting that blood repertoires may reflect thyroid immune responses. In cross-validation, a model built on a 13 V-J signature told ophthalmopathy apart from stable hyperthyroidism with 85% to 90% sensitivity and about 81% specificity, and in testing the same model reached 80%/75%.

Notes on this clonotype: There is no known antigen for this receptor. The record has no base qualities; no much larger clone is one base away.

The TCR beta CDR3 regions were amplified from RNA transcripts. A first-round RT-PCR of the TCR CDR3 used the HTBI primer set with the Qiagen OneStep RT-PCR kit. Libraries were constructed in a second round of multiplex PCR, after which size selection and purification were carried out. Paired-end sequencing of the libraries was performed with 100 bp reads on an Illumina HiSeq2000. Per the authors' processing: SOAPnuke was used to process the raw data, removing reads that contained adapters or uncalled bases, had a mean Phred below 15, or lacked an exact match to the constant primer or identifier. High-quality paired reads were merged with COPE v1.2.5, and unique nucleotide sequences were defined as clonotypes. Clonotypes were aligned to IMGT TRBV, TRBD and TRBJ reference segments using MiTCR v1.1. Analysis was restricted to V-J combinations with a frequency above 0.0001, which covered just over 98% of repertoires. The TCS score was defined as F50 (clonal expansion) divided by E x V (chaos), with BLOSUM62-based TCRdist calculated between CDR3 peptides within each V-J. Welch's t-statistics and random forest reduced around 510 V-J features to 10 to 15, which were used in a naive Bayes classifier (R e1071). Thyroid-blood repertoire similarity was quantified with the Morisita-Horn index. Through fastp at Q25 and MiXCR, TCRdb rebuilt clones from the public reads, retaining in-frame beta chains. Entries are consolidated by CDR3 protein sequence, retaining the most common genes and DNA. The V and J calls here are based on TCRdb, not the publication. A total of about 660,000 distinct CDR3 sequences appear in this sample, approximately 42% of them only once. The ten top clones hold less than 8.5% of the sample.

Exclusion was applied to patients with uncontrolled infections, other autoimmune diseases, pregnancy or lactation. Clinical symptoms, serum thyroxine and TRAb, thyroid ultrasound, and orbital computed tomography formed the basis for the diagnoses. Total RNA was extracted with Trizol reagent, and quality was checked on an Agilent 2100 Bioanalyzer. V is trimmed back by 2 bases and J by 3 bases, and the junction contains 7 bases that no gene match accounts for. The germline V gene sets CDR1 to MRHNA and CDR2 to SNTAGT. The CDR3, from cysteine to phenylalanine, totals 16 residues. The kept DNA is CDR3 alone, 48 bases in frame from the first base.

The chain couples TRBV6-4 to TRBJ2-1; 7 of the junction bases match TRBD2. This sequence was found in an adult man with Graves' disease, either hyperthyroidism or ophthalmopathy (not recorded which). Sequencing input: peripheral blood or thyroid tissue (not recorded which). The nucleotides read TGTGCCAGCAGTGACCTAGCGGCGGGCGACTACAATGAGCAGTTCTTC. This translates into CASSDLAAGDYNEQFF.